This T cell receptor (beta chain) was identified during a study of blood T cell repertoires in COVID-19. The data were produced by immunoSEQ multiplex PCR, yet TCRdb's version contains in-frame clones alone and is incomplete. Among around 270,000 clones, over 75% were seen once, and the ten largest hold about 2.9%. Per the germline V gene, CDR1 is SEHNR and CDR2 is FQNEAQ (reference sequence). V dropped 6 bases and J dropped 0; count of bases not matched to a gene: 10. This CDR3 is built from 19 residues. Sequenced input: PBMCs or T cells enriched from blood (not recorded which). This receptor was identified in a woman aged 40 to 50 who had been exposed to COVID-19. This chain links TRBV7-9 with TRBJ2-1; 14 bases match TRBD2. The CDR3 sequence: CASRSPGLAGESSYNEQFF. DNA for the CDR3: TGTGCCAGCAGAAGCCCGGGACTAGCGGGGGAAAGCTCCTACAATGAGCAGTTCTTC.